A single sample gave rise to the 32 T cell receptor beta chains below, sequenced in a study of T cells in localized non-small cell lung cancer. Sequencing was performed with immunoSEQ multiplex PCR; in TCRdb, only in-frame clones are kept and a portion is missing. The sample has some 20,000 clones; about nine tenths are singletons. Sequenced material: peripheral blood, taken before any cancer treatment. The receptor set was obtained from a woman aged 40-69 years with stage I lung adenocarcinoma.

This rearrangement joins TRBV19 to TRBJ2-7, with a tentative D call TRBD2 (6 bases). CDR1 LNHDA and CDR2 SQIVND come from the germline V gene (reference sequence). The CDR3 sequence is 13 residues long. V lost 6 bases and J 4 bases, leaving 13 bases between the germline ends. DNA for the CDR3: TGTGCCAGTAGCTTTTTGGGGGGATACGAGCAGTACTTC. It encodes CASSFLGGYEQYF.

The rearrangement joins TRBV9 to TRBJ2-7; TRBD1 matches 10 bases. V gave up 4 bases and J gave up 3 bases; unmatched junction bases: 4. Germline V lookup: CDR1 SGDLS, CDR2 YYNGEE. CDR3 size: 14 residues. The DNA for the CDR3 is TGTGCCAGCAGCCCCCGGGACAGGGGCTACGAGCAGTACTTC. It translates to CASSPRDRGYEQYF.

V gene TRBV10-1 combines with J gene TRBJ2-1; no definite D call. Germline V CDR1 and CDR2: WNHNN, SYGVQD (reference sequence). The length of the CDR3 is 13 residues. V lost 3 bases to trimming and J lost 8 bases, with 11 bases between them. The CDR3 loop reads CASSDAIWDEQFF. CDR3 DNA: TGCGCCAGCAGTGATGCGATTTGGGATGAGCAGTTCTTC.

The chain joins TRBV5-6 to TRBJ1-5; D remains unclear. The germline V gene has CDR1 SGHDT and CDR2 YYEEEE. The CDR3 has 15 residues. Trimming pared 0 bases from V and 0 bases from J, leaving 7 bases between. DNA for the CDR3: TGTGCCAGCAGCTTGGGGACCTATAGCAATCAGCCCCAGCATTTT. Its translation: CASSLGTYSNQPQHF.

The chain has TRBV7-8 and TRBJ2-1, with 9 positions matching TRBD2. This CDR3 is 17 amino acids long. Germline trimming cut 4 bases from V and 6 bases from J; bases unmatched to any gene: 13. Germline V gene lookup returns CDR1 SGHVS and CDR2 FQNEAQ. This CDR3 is CASSWPKGSGSGNEQFF. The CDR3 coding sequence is TGTGCCAGCAGCTGGCCGAAAGGTAGCGGGAGTGGCAATGAGCAGTTCTTC.

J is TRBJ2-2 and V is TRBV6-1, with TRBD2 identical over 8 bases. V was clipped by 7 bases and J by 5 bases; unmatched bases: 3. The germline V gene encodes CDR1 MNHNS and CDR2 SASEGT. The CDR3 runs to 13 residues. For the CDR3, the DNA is TGTGCCAGCAACGGGAGGGGTACCGGGGAGCTGTTTTTT. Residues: CASNGRGTGELFF.

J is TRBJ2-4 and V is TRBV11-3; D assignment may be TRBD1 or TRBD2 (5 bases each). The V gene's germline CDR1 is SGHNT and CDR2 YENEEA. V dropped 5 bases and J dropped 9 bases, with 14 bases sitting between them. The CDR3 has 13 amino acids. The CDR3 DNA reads TGTGCCAGCAGCCCCCGCCCGGGGACCATTCAGTACTTC. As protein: CASSPRPGTIQYF.

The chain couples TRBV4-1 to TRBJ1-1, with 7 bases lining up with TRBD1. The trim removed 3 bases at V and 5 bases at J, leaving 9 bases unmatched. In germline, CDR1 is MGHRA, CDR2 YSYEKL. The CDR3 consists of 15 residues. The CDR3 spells CASSHIGGGRTEAFF. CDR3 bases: TGCGCCAGCAGCCATATAGGGGGCGGTCGAACTGAAGCTTTCTTT.

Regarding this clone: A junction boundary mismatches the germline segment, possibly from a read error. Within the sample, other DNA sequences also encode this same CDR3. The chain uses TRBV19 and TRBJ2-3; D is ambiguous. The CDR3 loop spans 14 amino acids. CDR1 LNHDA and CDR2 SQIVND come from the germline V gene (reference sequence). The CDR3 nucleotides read TGTGCTAGTAAAGCCTGGTCTAGCACAGATACGCAGTATTTT. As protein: CASKAWSSTDTQYF.

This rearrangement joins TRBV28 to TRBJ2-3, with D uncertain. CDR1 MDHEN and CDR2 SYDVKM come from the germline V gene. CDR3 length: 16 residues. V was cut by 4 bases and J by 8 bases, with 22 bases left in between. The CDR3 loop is CASSSTLSRDRGTQYF. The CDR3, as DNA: TGTGCCAGCAGTTCTACTTTAAGCCGAGACCGCGGTACGCAGTATTTT.

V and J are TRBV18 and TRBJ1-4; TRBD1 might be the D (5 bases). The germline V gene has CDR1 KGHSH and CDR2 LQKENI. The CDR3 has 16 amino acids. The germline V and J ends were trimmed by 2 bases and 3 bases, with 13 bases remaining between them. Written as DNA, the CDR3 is TGTGCCAGCTCACCAGCGACAGTAGGGCCTAATGAAAAACTGTTTTTT. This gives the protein CASSPATVGPNEKLFF.

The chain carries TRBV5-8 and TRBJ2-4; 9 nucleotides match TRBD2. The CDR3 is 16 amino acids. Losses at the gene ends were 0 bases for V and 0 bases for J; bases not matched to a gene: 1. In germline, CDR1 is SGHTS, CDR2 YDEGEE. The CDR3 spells CASSLGLAVAKNIQYF. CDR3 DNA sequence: TGTGCCAGCAGCTTGGGACTAGCGGTAGCCAAAAACATTCAGTACTTC.

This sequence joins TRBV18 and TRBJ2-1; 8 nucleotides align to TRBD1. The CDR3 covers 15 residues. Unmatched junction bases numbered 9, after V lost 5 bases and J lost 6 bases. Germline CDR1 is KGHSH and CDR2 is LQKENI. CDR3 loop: CASSDRAGGGNEQFF. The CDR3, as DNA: TGTGCCAGCTCAGATCGGGCAGGGGGCGGCAATGAGCAGTTCTTC.

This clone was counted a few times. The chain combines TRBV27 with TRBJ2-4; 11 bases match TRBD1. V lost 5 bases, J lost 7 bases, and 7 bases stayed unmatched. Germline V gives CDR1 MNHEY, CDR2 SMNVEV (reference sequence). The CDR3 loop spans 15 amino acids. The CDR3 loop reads CASSLRTGGRNIQYF. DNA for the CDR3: TGTGCCAGCAGTCTCCGGACAGGGGGCCGGAACATTCAGTACTTC.

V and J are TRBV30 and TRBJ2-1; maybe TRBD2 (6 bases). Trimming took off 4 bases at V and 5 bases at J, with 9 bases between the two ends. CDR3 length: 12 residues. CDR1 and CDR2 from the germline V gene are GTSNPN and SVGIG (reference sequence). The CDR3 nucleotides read TGTGCCTGGAAAGGAGGGAACAATGAGCAGTTCTTC. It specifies CAWKGGNNEQFF.

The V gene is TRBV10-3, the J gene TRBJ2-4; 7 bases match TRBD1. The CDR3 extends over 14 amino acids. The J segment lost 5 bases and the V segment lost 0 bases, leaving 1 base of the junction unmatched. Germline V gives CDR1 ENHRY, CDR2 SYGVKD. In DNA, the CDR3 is TGTGCCATCAGTGAGTCGGGACAGCAAAACATTCAGTACTTC. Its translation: CAISESGQQNIQYF.

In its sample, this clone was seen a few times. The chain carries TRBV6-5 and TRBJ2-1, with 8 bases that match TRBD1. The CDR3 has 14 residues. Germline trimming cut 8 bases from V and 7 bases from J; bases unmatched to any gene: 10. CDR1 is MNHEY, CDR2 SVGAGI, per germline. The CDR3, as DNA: TGTGCCAGCCAACGACAGGGGAACGGGAATGAGCAGTTCTTC. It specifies CASQRQGNGNEQFF.

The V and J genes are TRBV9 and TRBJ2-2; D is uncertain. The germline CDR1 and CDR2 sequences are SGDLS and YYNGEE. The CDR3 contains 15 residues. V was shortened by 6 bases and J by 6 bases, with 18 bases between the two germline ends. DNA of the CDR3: TGTGCCAGCAACCGACTGGGGTTCGGACCCGGGGAGCTGTTTTTT. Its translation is CASNRLGFGPGELFF.

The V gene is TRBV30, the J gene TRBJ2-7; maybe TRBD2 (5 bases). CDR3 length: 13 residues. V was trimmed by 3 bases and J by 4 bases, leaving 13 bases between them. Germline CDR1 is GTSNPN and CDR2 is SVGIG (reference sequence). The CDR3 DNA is TGTGCCTGGAGCGAAGGACTCATTTACGAGCAGTACTTC. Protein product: CAWSEGLIYEQYF.

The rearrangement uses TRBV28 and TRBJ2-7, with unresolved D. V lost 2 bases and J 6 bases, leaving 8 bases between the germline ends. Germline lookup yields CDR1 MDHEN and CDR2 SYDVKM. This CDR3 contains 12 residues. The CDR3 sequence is CASSLGIREQYF. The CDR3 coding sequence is TGTGCCAGCAGTTTAGGGATCCGCGAGCAGTACTTC.

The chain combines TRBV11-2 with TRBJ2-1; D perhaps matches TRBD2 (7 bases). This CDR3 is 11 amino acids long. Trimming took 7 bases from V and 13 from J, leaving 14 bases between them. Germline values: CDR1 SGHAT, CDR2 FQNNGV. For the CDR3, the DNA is TGTGCCAGCACAGGGGAGGGACCTCAGTTCTTC. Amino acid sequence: CASTGEGPQFF.

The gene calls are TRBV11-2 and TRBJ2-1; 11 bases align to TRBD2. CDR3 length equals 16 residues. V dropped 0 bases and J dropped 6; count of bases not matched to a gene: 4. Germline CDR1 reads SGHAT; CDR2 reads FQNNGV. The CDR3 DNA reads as TGTGCCAGCAGCTTAGACGCCGGGACTAGCGGCAATGAGCAGTTCTTC. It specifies CASSLDAGTSGNEQFF.

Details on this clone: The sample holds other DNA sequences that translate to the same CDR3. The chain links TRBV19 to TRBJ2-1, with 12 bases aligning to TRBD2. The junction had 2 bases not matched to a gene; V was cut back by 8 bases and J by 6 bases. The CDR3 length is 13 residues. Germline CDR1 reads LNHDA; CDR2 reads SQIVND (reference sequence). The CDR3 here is CASGTSGFNEQFF. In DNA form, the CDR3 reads TGTGCCAGTGGGACTAGCGGGTTCAATGAGCAGTTCTTC.

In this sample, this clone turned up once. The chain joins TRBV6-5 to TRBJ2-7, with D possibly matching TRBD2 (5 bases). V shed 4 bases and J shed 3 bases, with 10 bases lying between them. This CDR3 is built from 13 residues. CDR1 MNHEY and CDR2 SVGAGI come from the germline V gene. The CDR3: CASSSVEGYEQYF. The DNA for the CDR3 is TGTGCCAGCAGTTCGGTTGAGGGCTACGAGCAGTACTTC.

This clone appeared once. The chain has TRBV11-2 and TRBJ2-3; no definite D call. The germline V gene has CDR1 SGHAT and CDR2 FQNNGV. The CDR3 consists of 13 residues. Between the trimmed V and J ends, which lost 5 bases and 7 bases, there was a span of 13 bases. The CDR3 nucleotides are TGTGCCAGCAGCCCGTCTCCGAACTATACGCAGTATTTT. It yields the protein CASSPSPNYTQYF.

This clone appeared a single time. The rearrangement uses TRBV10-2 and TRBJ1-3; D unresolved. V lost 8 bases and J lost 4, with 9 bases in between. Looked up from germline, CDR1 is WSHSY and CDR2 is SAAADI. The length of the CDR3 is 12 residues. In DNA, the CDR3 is TGCGCCAGCCGCGAAATGGGAAACACCATATATTTT. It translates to CASREMGNTIYF.

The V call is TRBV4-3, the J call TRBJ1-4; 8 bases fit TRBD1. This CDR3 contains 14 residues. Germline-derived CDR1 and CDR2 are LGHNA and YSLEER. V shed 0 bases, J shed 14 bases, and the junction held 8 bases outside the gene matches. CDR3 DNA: TGCGCCAGCAGCCAAGACGTCCAGGGGGCGGGTCTGTTTTTT. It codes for CASSQDVQGAGLFF.

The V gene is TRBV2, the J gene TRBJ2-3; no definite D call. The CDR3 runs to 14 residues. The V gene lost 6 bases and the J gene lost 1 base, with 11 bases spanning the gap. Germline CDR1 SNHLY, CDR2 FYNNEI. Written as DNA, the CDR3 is TGTGCCAGCAGACCTCCGGACGGCACAGATACGCAGTATTTT. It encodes CASRPPDGTDTQYF. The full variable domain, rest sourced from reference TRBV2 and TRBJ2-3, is EPEVTQTPSHQVTQMGQEVILRCVPISNHLYFYWYRQILGQKVEFLVSFYNNEISEKSEIFDDQFSVERPDGSNFTLKIRSTKLEDSAMYFCASRPPDGTDTQYFGPGTRLTVL.

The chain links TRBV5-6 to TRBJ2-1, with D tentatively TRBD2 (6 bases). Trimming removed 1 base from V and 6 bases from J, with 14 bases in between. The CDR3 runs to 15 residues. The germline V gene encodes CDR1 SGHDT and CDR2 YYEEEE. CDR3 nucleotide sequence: TGTGCCAGCAGCTTGCCAGGTGGGGGGTCCAATGAGCAGTTCTTC. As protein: CASSLPGGGSNEQFF.

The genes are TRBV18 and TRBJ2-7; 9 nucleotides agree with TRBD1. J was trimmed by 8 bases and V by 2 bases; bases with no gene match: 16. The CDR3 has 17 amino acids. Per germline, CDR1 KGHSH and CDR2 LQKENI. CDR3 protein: CASSPINPTGTGSQQYF. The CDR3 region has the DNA TGTGCCAGCTCACCAATCAACCCCACCGGGACAGGGTCACAGCAGTACTTC.

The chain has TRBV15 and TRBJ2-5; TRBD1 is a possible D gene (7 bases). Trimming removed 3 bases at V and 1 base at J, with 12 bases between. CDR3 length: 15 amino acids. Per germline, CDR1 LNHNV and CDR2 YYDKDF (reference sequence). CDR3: CATSRGRDSQETQYF. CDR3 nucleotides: TGTGCCACCAGCAGGGGGCGGGACAGCCAAGAGACCCAGTACTTC.

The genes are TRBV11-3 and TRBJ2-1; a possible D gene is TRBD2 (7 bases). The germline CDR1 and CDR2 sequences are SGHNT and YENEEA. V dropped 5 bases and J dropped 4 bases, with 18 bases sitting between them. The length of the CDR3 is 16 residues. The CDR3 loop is CASSPFRGEGYNEQFF. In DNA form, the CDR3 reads TGTGCCAGCAGCCCCTTTAGGGGGGAGGGATACAATGAGCAGTTCTTC.